What follows describes a single T cell receptor (beta chain). Seattle participants joined during active infection and were tracked over time. The data are from a study of blood T cell repertoires in COVID-19. On the study more broadly: Donors in the United States, Italy and Spain gave samples during acute or convalescent COVID-19. PBMCs, B-cell-depleted T cells, or T cells were the source of the cDNA or gDNA that made up the material.

Assay: immunoSEQ multiplex PCR; the TCRdb copy retains only in-frame clones and omits some. The table records fewer than 700,000 clones, roughly 89% of them present only once. This CDR3 is built from 16 residues. Germline values: CDR1 SQVTM, CDR2 ANQGSEA. V gave up 6 bases and J gave up 4 bases, with 24 bases separating them. The source is a woman aged 45 to 65 with COVID-19, enrolled during active disease. The chain joins TRBV29-1 to TRBJ2-5; D is perhaps TRBD2 (6 bases). The source material was peripheral blood. In nucleotides, the CDR3 is TGCAGCGTGGTCAGTTGGGACTCCCAAGATGTAGAGACCCAGTACTTC. Residues: CSVVSWDSQDVETQYF.